This T cell receptor beta chain came from a study of blood T cell repertoires in COVID-19. Study in general: The samples span acute and convalescent COVID-19 from the United States, Italy and Spain. In each case, the material was cDNA or gDNA derived from T cells, B-cell-depleted T cells, or PBMCs.

Germline assignment: CDR1 GTSNPN and CDR2 SVGIG (reference sequence). The CDR3 loop spans 15 amino acids. The ends lost 2 bases at V and 3 bases at J; junction bases unmatched: 4. Produced via immunoSEQ multiplex PCR; TCRdb's table is partial and in-frame only. The table includes over 300,000 clones, nearly 90% detected once. The sequenced sample was peripheral blood. The clonotype originates from a young man with active or convalescent COVID-19. The chain recombines TRBV30 with TRBJ1-5; TRBD1 matches at 10 bases. Here the CDR3 reads CAWSRDRGPNQPQHF. CDR3 bases: TGTGCCTGGAGTCGGGACAGGGGCCCCAATCAGCCCCAGCATTTT.